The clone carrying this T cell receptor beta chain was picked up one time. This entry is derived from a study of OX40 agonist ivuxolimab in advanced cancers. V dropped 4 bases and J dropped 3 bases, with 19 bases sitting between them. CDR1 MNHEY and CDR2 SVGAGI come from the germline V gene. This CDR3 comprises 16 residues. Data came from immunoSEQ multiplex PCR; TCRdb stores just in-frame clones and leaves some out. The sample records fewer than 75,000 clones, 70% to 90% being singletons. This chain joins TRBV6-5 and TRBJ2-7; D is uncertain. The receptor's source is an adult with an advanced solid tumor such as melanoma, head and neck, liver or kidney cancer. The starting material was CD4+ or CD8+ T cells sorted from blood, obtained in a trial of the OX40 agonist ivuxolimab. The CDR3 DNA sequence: TGTGCCAGCAGTTCCCTCACAGCCGGCGATAACTACGAGCAGTACTTC. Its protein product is CASSSLTAGDNYEQYF.